Presented here are 29 T cell receptor beta chains from one specimen sequenced in a study of blood T cell repertoires in COVID-19 (dated by TCRdb to between 2020 and 2021). Library creation used the immunoSEQ multiplex PCR assay. TCRdb re-hosts the immuneACCESS table, in-frame sequences only. Its copies lack some clones; in the studies checked, an unresolved V gene accounts for under half of them, and the cause for the rest is not known. For this sample the table gives approximately 270,000 clones, of which around 88% were detected only once. Of the sample, approximately 6% falls within the top ten clones. Input material: peripheral blood. The receptors shown here come from a woman aged 30 to 39 with COVID-19, enrolled during active disease.

This sequence joins TRBV2 and TRBJ1-5; TRBD1 matches at 12 bases. With 8 bases clipped from V and 2 bases from J, the junction kept 13 bases outside the gene matches. Germline-derived CDR1 and CDR2 are SNHLY and FYNNEI. The CDR3 runs to 18 residues. Written as DNA, the CDR3 is TGTGCCAGCGCCCCAAGAGGGACAGGGGGCTTAGGCAATCAGCCCCAGCATTTT. Its protein product is CASAPRGTGGLGNQPQHF.

V gene TRBV4-3 combines with J gene TRBJ2-5; maybe TRBD2 (6 bases). Trimming left V 1 base short and J 6 bases short, with 12 bases between. The V gene's germline CDR1 is LGHNA and CDR2 YSLEER. This CDR3 has 14 amino acids. Here the CDR3 DNA reads TGCGCCAGCAGCCAAGTCGGTGGGAGGCAGACCCAGTACTTC. As protein: CASSQVGGRQTQYF.

The rearrangement links TRBV3-1 (or the pseudogene TRBV3-2) to TRBJ2-1, with 8 bases aligning to TRBD1. Germline CDR1 reads LGHDT; CDR2 reads YNNKEL (reference sequence). The CDR3 totals 18 residues. The J segment lost 2 bases and the V segment lost 0 bases, leaving 9 bases of the junction unmatched. The CDR3 DNA is TGTGCCAGCAGCCAAGATAGGCAGGGGGCGACCCCCTACAATGAGCAGTTCTTC. This gives the protein CASSQDRQGATPYNEQFF.

This chain connects TRBV20-1 to TRBJ2-1; 8 positions match TRBD1. This CDR3 is 11 amino acids long. Germline V gives CDR1 DFQATT, CDR2 SNEGSKA (reference sequence). After removal of 6 bases from V and 9 bases from J, the junction contained 4 bases not matched to a gene. CDR3 sequence: CSARTGSEQFF. CDR3 DNA sequence: TGCAGTGCAAGGACAGGGAGTGAGCAGTTCTTC.

J is TRBJ2-1 and V is TRBV27; 10 bases map to TRBD1. The V gene's germline CDR1 is MNHEY and CDR2 SMNVEV (reference sequence). Trimming took 6 bases from V and 3 from J; bases not matched to a gene: 8. The CDR3 loop spans 16 amino acids. The CDR3 loop reads CASSKTRTGGYNEQFF. In DNA form, the CDR3 reads TGTGCCAGCAGCAAAACAAGGACAGGGGGCTACAATGAGCAGTTCTTC.

This chain uses TRBV7-9 with TRBJ2-4; 13 nucleotides match TRBD2. Per the germline V gene, CDR1 is SEHNR and CDR2 is FQNEAQ (reference sequence). The CDR3 sequence is 14 residues long. V lost 5 bases to trimming and J lost 7 bases; unmatched junction nucleotides: 2. The CDR3 bases are TGTGCCAGCAGCCGGACTAGCGGGGGCAACATTCAGTACTTC. Protein: CASSRTSGGNIQYF.

This chain uses TRBV6-1 with TRBJ1-5, with a tentative D call TRBD1 (5 bases). V was trimmed by 3 bases and J by 0 bases, leaving 12 bases between them. CDR3 length: 16 residues. Germline CDR1 MNHNS, CDR2 SASEGT. CDR3 sequence reads: CASSDRGSYSNQPQHF. The DNA of the CDR3 is TGTGCCAGCAGTGATAGGGGCAGCTATAGCAATCAGCCCCAGCATTTT.

The chain uses TRBV5-1 and TRBJ1-4; D remains unclear. CDR1 is SGHRS, CDR2 YFSETQ, per germline. The CDR3 extends over 18 amino acids. V lost 0 bases and J 0 bases, leaving 15 bases between the germline ends. The CDR3 reads CASSLADTGYATNEKLFF. In DNA form, the CDR3 reads TGCGCCAGCAGCTTGGCAGACACGGGGTATGCAACTAATGAAAAACTGTTTTTT.

The chain recombines TRBV10-2 with TRBJ1-3; maybe TRBD1 (6 bases). The V and J ends lost 6 bases and 4 bases respectively, with 13 bases between them. The germline V gene encodes CDR1 WSHSY and CDR2 SAAADI. CDR3 size: 14 residues. In DNA form, the CDR3 reads TGCGCCAGCAGGCCAACAGGGACAGGAAACACCATATATTTT. Amino acids: CASRPTGTGNTIYF.

This rearrangement joins TRBV19 to TRBJ1-6; TRBD1 matches 7 bases. The trim removed 2 bases at V and 10 bases at J, leaving 5 bases unmatched. The CDR3 has 14 amino acids. From germline, CDR1 is LNHDA and CDR2 SQIVND (reference sequence). CDR3 coding DNA: TGTGCCAGTAGTATACCAGGGGGTCACTCACCCCTCCACTTT. It codes for CASSIPGGHSPLHF. Variable domain in full (rest from reference TRBV19 and TRBJ1-6): DGGITQSPKYLFRKEGQNVTLSCEQNLNHDAMYWYRQDPGQGLRLIYYSQIVNDFQKGDIAEGYSVSREKKESFPLTVTSAQKNPTAFYLCASSIPGGHSPLHFGNGTRLTVT.

Only one count was recorded for this clone. The CDR3: CASSSYRGLSPLHF. CDR3 DNA: TGTGCCAGCAGCTCCTACAGGGGGCTGTCACCCCTCCACTTT. The V and J genes are TRBV7-8 and TRBJ1-6, with 9 bases that match TRBD1. This CDR3 spans 14 amino acids. With V trimmed by 4 bases and J by 10 bases, 5 bases remained unmatched. Germline values: CDR1 SGHVS, CDR2 FQNEAQ.

The chain uses TRBV24-1 and TRBJ2-1; 8 nucleotides agree with TRBD2. V was pared by 7 bases and J by 7 bases, with 5 bases of the junction left unmatched. CDR3 length: 13 residues. In germline, CDR1 is KGHDR, CDR2 SFDVKD. CDR3 in DNA: TGTGCCACCAGCCGTAGCGGGAAGAATGAGCAGTTCTTC. Residues: CATSRSGKNEQFF.

This clone was detected a few times. CDR3 coding DNA: TGTGCCAGCAGCCCCCGGGGACAGGGAAGCAATCAGCCCCAGCATTTT. Translated: CASSPRGQGSNQPQHF. This chain uses TRBV7-8 with TRBJ1-5, with 9 bases lining up with TRBD1. After removal of 5 bases from V and 1 base from J, the junction contained 6 bases not matched to a gene. Germline V gene data show CDR1 as SGHVS and CDR2 as FQNEAQ. The CDR3 has 16 residues.

As concerns this clone: It is unclear where the CDR3 begins or ends on the DNA, so no DNA is shown, and the CDR3 is as TCRdb lists it. CDR3 amino acids: CASTSGGLSYGYTF. The rearrangement uses TRBV19 and TRBJ1-2. The CDR3 spans 14 residues, counting both ends. Germline-derived CDR1 and CDR2 are LNHDA and SQIVND (reference sequence).

V usage is TRBV2 and J usage is TRBJ2-7; 10 bases are shared with TRBD1. Germline values: CDR1 SNHLY, CDR2 FYNNEI. The CDR3 length is 14 residues. Trimming removed 5 bases from V and 6 bases from J; junction bases left unmatched: 7. The CDR3 coding sequence is TGTGCCAGCAGTACCGGGACAGGGGCTCTCGAGCAGTACTTC. Residues: CASSTGTGALEQYF.

This chain uses TRBV27 with TRBJ1-1; the match to TRBD1 covers 9 bases. The CDR3 is made up of 14 amino acids. From germline, CDR1 is MNHEY and CDR2 SMNVEV (reference sequence). The junction had 2 bases not matched to a gene; V was cut back by 3 bases and J by 3 bases. CDR3: CASSLGQGHTEAFF. DNA for the CDR3: TGTGCCAGCAGTTTGGGACAGGGTCACACTGAAGCTTTCTTT.

With respect to this clone: The same CDR3 is also encoded by other DNA sequences in this sample. The CDR3 bases are TGTGCCAGCAGCCGACAGGGTCCTGAAGCTTTCTTT. It yields the protein CASSRQGPEAFF. The chain links TRBV5-6 to TRBJ1-1; 7 bases fit TRBD1. From germline, CDR1 is SGHDT and CDR2 YYEEEE. This CDR3 is built from 12 residues. V shed 4 bases and J 6 bases; nucleotides not matched to a gene: 3.

This chain joins TRBV5-1 and TRBJ1-1, with D unresolved. The CDR3 totals 14 residues. V dropped 9 bases and J dropped 0 bases, with 15 bases sitting between them. Germline assignment: CDR1 SGHRS and CDR2 YFSETQ. This chain's CDR3 is CATRPADLNTEAFF. CDR3 nucleotides: TGCGCCACCAGACCCGCAGATTTGAACACTGAAGCTTTCTTT.

This chain links TRBV5-1 with TRBJ2-6; D possibly corresponds to TRBD1 (6 bases). CDR1 and CDR2 (germline): SGHRS, YFSETQ. The V gene lost 4 bases and the J gene lost 3 bases, with 14 bases spanning the gap. The length of the CDR3 is 16 residues. CDR3 DNA sequence: TGCGCCAGCAGCGATAAGGAAGGGGGTGGGGCCAACGTCCTGACTTTC. Translating it yields CASSDKEGGGANVLTF.

The chain combines TRBV5-8 with TRBJ1-2; D remains unclear. Germline CDR1 and CDR2: SGHTS and YDEGEE. Trimming stripped 0 bases from V and 4 bases from J, with 4 bases between. The CDR3 is 12 amino acids. The CDR3 DNA is TGTGCCAGCAGCTTGGCCGGCTATGGCTACACCTTC. Protein: CASSLAGYGYTF.

This sequence joins TRBV28 and TRBJ1-5; TRBD1 is a possible D gene (5 bases). CDR1 and CDR2 from the germline V gene are MDHEN and SYDVKM. This CDR3 is built from 16 residues. Trimming shortened V by 8 bases and J by 2 bases, and 19 bases separated the two germline ends. CDR3 protein: CASAPYGGEGNQPQHF. In nucleotides, the CDR3 is TGTGCCAGCGCACCTTACGGAGGGGAAGGCAATCAGCCCCAGCATTTT. Drawing the rest from reference TRBV28 and TRBJ1-5, the complete variable domain is DVKVTQSSRYLVKRTGEKVFLECVQDMDHENMFWYRQDPGLGLRLIYFSYDVKMKEKGDIPEGYSVSREKKERFSLILESASTNQTSMYLCASAPYGGEGNQPQHFGDGTRLSIL.

This chain uses TRBV9 with TRBJ2-1, with 8 bases that match TRBD2. V dropped 0 bases and J dropped 4; count of bases not matched to a gene: 3. The germline V gene encodes CDR1 SGDLS and CDR2 YYNGEE. The CDR3 runs to 15 residues. The CDR3 here is CASSVATGGYNEQFF. DNA of the CDR3: TGTGCCAGCAGCGTAGCTACGGGGGGGTACAATGAGCAGTTCTTC.

This chain connects TRBV11-3 to TRBJ2-1; no clear D. The CDR3 is made up of 12 amino acids. Trimming took off 5 bases at V and 5 bases at J, with 7 bases between the two ends. CDR1 is SGHNT and CDR2 is YENEEA in the germline V gene. CDR3 nucleotides: TGTGCCAGCAGCCCCCCTAACAATGAGCAGTTCTTC. It encodes CASSPPNNEQFF.

The chain employs TRBV24-1 and TRBJ2-1; D call uncertain. Germline CDR1 reads KGHDR; CDR2 reads SFDVKD. This CDR3 region has 15 residues. Between the trimmed V and J ends, which lost 2 bases and 7 bases, there was a span of 14 bases. Here the CDR3 reads CATSDSRRRRNEQFF. CDR3 nucleotides: TGTGCCACCAGTGATTCCCGGCGGCGTAGGAATGAGCAGTTCTTC.

This rearrangement joins TRBV6-5 to TRBJ1-4, with 7 bases that match TRBD1. V lost 5 bases to trimming and J lost 0 bases; unmatched junction nucleotides: 3. The germline V gene has CDR1 MNHEY and CDR2 SVGAGI. There are 15 residues in the CDR3. CDR3: CASSLTGATNEKLFF. Written as DNA, the CDR3 is TGTGCCAGCAGTCTAACAGGGGCAACTAATGAAAAACTGTTTTTT.

The chain has TRBV19 and TRBJ1-5, with D perhaps TRBD1 (6 bases). The V gene's germline CDR1 is LNHDA and CDR2 SQIVND (reference sequence). V lost 4 bases and J 6 bases, leaving 10 bases between the germline ends. This CDR3 region has 13 residues. CDR3 region: CASSRTGIQPQHF. CDR3 sequence (DNA): TGTGCCAGTAGTAGAACAGGGATTCAGCCCCAGCATTTT. Supplemented by reference TRBV19 and TRBJ1-5, the full variable domain reads DGGITQSPKYLFRKEGQNVTLSCEQNLNHDAMYWYRQDPGQGLRLIYYSQIVNDFQKGDIAEGYSVSREKKESFPLTVTSAQKNPTAFYLCASSRTGIQPQHFGDGTRLSIL.

The chain joins TRBV10-1 to TRBJ1-3, with D hard to call. The V gene's germline CDR1 is WNHNN and CDR2 SYGVQD (reference sequence). CDR3 size: 14 residues. The V and J ends lost 2 bases and 1 base respectively, with 6 bases between them. The CDR3 coding sequence is TGCGCCAGCAGTGAGGAGGTTTCTGGAAACACCATATATTTT. Residues: CASSEEVSGNTIYF.

The V gene is TRBV6-2 or TRBV6-3, the J gene TRBJ2-7, with a possible D match to TRBD2 (6 bases). This CDR3 region has 16 residues. Trimming pared 0 bases from V and 5 bases from J, leaving 17 bases between. Germline V gene data show CDR1 as MNHEY and CDR2 as SVGEGT. In DNA form, the CDR3 reads TGTGCCAGCAGTTACTCGAGGGTGAGGACTACCCACGAGCAGTACGTC. Protein: CASSYSRVRTTHEQYV.

There are a few counts of this clone. This chain joins TRBV10-2 and TRBJ2-1, with TRBD2 matching over 14 bases. The CDR3 runs to 16 residues. The germline gives CDR1 WSHSY, CDR2 SAAADI. V was clipped by 3 bases and J by 7 bases; unmatched bases: 5. CDR3 residues: CASSDQTSGRANEQFF. For the CDR3, the DNA is TGCGCCAGCAGTGATCAGACTAGCGGGAGGGCGAATGAGCAGTTCTTC.